The rows below give T cell receptor beta chains drawn from one sample of a study of beta chain features in type 1 diabetes. Only in-frame clones appear in the TCRdb table, and some are missing; sequencing was by immunoSEQ multiplex PCR. This sample has roughly 340,000 clones, with roughly 13% found just once. Sequencing was done on a sample of naive CD4+ T cells from blood. The origin of the receptors is a woman under 30 with type 1 diabetes. Each CDR3 is given without its conserved first and last residue.

v_gene	j_gene	CDR3aa
TRBV19	TRBJ1-4	ASRFRGQGNKEKLF
TRBV18	TRBJ2-1	ASSSRQGWNEQF
TRBV11-2	TRBJ2-1	ASSLEWLAGPAGARNEQF
TRBV9	TRBJ2-1	ASSAGTSGSGEQF
TRBV7-2	TRBJ2-1	ASSLPPSGGREQF
TRBV11-2	TRBJ2-5	ASSQNGGRRETQY
TRBV30	TRBJ2-4	AWSEKAGAGNIQY
TRBV7-2	TRBJ1-5	ASSLAGDQPQH
TRBV28	TRBJ2-7	ASSSGQGAYEQY
TRBV18	TRBJ1-5	ASSLDRGGQPQH
TRBV4-3	TRBJ1-2	ASSQQGQGAYGYT
TRBV7-3	TRBJ2-2	ASSLLDRANTGELF